Shown below are 21 T cell receptor beta chains from a single sample sequenced in a study of T cells in Graves' hyperthyroidism and ophthalmopathy. Regions amplified from RNA transcripts were the TCR beta CDR3 regions. In the first-round RT-PCR of the TCR CDR3, the HTBI primer set was used. TCRdb used MiXCR to reprocess the multiplex PCR reads, holding one entry per CDR3 protein. The sample has a few hundred thousand distinct CDR3 sequences; 15% to 19% are singletons. The sample consisted of blood. The receptor set was obtained from a woman aged 25 to 39 with Graves' hyperthyroidism.

V and J are TRBV16 and TRBJ2-2; D may match TRBD1 or TRBD2 (5 bases each). The germline gives CDR1 KGHSY, CDR2 FQNENV. Deletions cut 4 bases from V and 1 base from J, with 10 bases between. CDR3 length: 15 residues. CDR3 in amino acids: CASSPPGQNTGELFF. CDR3 DNA: TGTGCCAGCAGCCCCCCGGGGCAGAACACCGGGGAGCTGTTTTTT. Using reference TRBV16 and TRBJ2-2 for the parts outside the CDR3, the full variable domain is GEEVAQTPKHLVRGEGQKAKLYCAPIKGHSYVFWYQQVLKNEFKFLISFQNENVFDETGMPKERFSAKCLPNSPCSLEIQATKLEDSAVYFCASSPPGQNTGELFFGEGSRLTVL.

This clonotype was recorded many times. The chain employs TRBV6-6 and TRBJ2-3, with 8 bases matching TRBD2. The ends lost 0 bases at V and 4 bases at J; junction bases unmatched: 3. The CDR3 totals 15 residues. Germline CDR1 reads MNHNY; CDR2 reads SVGAGI (reference sequence). CDR3 sequence (DNA): TGTGCCAGCAGTTACTCGGCGGGAGGACCAGATACGCAGTATTTT. The encoded protein is CASSYSAGGPDTQYF.

In this sample, this clonotype turned up a few times. The chain carries TRBV19 and TRBJ2-2, with 10 nucleotides matching TRBD1. The CDR3 consists of 15 residues. Germline V gives CDR1 LNHDA, CDR2 SQIVND (reference sequence). The ends lost 4 bases at V and 5 bases at J; junction bases unmatched: 4. The CDR3 region is CASSTGTGVTGELFF. The CDR3 DNA sequence: TGTGCCAGTAGTACCGGGACAGGGGTGACCGGGGAGCTGTTTTTT.

This clonotype was counted many times. V is TRBV18 and J is TRBJ2-5; D is ambiguous. This CDR3 is built from 14 residues. Germline V gene sequence: CDR1 KGHSH, CDR2 LQKENI. Trimming took 3 bases from V and 2 from J, leaving 10 bases between them. CDR3 residues: CASSPEGRQETQYF. The CDR3 coding sequence is TGTGCCAGCTCACCTGAAGGCAGACAAGAGACCCAGTACTTC.

This clonotype was counted many times. The chain carries TRBV24-1 and TRBJ2-1; perhaps TRBD1 as D (6 bases). V was shortened by 3 bases and J by 1 base, with 12 bases between the two germline ends. CDR1 KGHDR and CDR2 SFDVKD come from the germline V gene. The length of the CDR3 is 16 residues. The CDR3 sequence is CATSDQQGDSYNEQFF. The DNA of the CDR3 is TGTGCCACCAGTGATCAACAGGGAGATTCCTACAATGAGCAGTTCTTC.

This clonotype was recorded at least ten times. The gene calls are TRBV20-1 and TRBJ1-5; D remains unclear. This CDR3 region has 19 residues. CDR1 and CDR2 (germline): DFQATT, SNEGSKA (reference sequence). The V and J ends lost 2 bases and 4 bases respectively, with 27 bases between them. CDR3 region: CSARSSGEERITFNQPQHF. In DNA form, the CDR3 reads TGCAGTGCTAGATCGTCGGGTGAGGAGAGGATAACATTTAATCAGCCCCAGCATTTT.

This clonotype was seen repeatedly, ten times or more. This chain links TRBV20-1 with TRBJ2-7; TRBD2 matches 11 bases. This CDR3 contains 14 residues. Germline values: CDR1 DFQATT, CDR2 SNEGSKA (reference sequence). The V segment lost 6 bases and the J segment 3 bases; nucleotides outside the gene matches: 7. For the CDR3, the DNA is TGCAGTGCGCCTCCGGGACTAGCGGACTACGAGCAGTACTTC. Amino acid sequence: CSAPPGLADYEQYF.

The table lists this clonotype with many counts. The chain links TRBV12-3 or TRBV12-4 to TRBJ2-5, with 15 bases fitting TRBD2. This CDR3 contains 16 residues. V lost 6 bases and J lost 5; bases outside the gene matches: 7. The CDR3 here is CASREGLAGGAETQYF. DNA of the CDR3: TGTGCCAGCAGGGAGGGACTAGCGGGAGGCGCGGAGACCCAGTACTTC.

The chain has TRBV29-1 and TRBJ2-1; no reliable D call. The CDR3 is made up of 13 amino acids. CDR1 is SQVTM, CDR2 ANQGSEA, per germline. The V end was cut by 3 bases, the J end by 5 bases, with 11 bases between. CDR3 sequence (DNA): TGCAGCGTTGACCCCAGTCCCCACAATGAGCAGTTCTTC. This codes for CSVDPSPHNEQFF.

This clonotype was picked up many times. The CDR3 is CASSSPGVADTQYF. CDR3 DNA: TGTGCCAGCAGCTCCCCGGGTGTGGCAGATACGCAGTATTTT. The chain has TRBV7-2 and TRBJ2-3; D not certain. Trimming shortened V by 4 bases and J by 4 bases, and 12 bases separated the two germline ends. CDR1 and CDR2 (germline): SGHTA, FQGNSA. The CDR3 has 14 amino acids. The whole variable domain, remainder taken from reference TRBV7-2 and TRBJ2-3, is GAGVSQSPSNKVTEKGKDVELRCDPISGHTALYWYRQSLGQGLEFLIYFQGNSAPDKSGLPSDRFSAERTGGSVSTLTIQRTQQEDSAVYLCASSSPGVADTQYFGPGTRLTVL.

This clonotype has ten or more counts. The V and J genes are TRBV6-2 or TRBV6-3 and TRBJ2-3; D may correspond to TRBD1 or TRBD2 (6 bases each). This CDR3 region has 16 residues. The V end lost 6 bases, the J end lost 6 bases, and 22 bases lay between the germline ends. Germline V lookup: CDR1 MNHEY, CDR2 SVGEGT. In DNA form, the CDR3 reads TGTGCCAGCAGCTACGATGTGAACAGGGAGGCGGATACGCAGTATTTT. Protein product: CASSYDVNREADTQYF.

This clonotype was seen only a few times. The chain uses TRBV10-3 and TRBJ2-3, with D perhaps matching TRBD1 (6 bases). The CDR3 length is 15 residues. V lost 6 bases and J 3 bases, leaving 16 bases between the germline ends. Per germline, CDR1 ENHRY and CDR2 SYGVKD. This CDR3 reads CAIRQGPGATDTQYF. The CDR3 DNA is TGTGCCATCAGACAGGGTCCAGGGGCGACAGATACGCAGTATTTT.

This clonotype was seen ten or more times. The chain combines TRBV20-1 with TRBJ2-7; unclear D gene. V was cut by 3 bases and J by 0 bases, with 9 bases left in between. This CDR3 spans 13 amino acids. Germline-derived CDR1 and CDR2 are DFQATT and SNEGSKA (reference sequence). The CDR3 is CSARSFDSYEQYF. The CDR3 coding sequence is TGCAGTGCTAGGTCCTTCGACTCCTACGAGCAGTACTTC.

This clonotype was detected a few times. The J gene is TRBJ2-3, the V gene TRBV19; TRBD2 aligns across 8 bases. V shed 5 bases and J 2 bases; nucleotides not matched to a gene: 6. This CDR3 is built from 15 residues. CDR1 and CDR2 (germline): LNHDA, SQIVND (reference sequence). In DNA form, the CDR3 reads TGTGCCAGTAGTTCCGGACTAGCCCCCACAGATACGCAGTATTTT. It specifies CASSSGLAPTDTQYF.

The CDR3 DNA reads as TGTGCCATCAGTGAGAGAGGGCAAAATCAGCCCCAGCATTTT. It is translated as CAISERGQNQPQHF. This sequence joins TRBV10-3 and TRBJ1-5, with no clear D. Trimming pared 2 bases from V and 4 bases from J, leaving 9 bases between. The CDR3 totals 14 residues. Germline lookup yields CDR1 ENHRY and CDR2 SYGVKD.

This clonotype was observed at least ten times. The V gene is TRBV7-9, the J gene TRBJ2-5; 9 bases align to TRBD2. Germline CDR1 is SEHNR and CDR2 is FQNEAQ (reference sequence). Unmatched junction bases numbered 6, after V lost 0 bases and J lost 4 bases. This CDR3 has 16 amino acids. The CDR3 spells CASSLAVAGVGETQYF. CDR3 nucleotide sequence: TGTGCCAGCAGCTTAGCGGTAGCGGGAGTTGGAGAGACCCAGTACTTC.

This clonotype was seen more than once but under ten times. The CDR3 loop is CASSPQTAGSPLHF. In DNA, the CDR3 is TGTGCCAGCAGTCCTCAAACGGCAGGGTCACCCCTCCACTTT. This chain uses TRBV27 with TRBJ1-6, with a possible D match to TRBD1 (5 bases). The V gene's germline CDR1 is MNHEY and CDR2 SMNVEV (reference sequence). The CDR3 loop spans 14 amino acids. V lost 5 bases and J 10 bases, leaving 15 bases between the germline ends.

This clonotype was counted ten times or more. The chain joins TRBV19 to TRBJ1-5; D not certain. CDR1 and CDR2 (germline): LNHDA, SQIVND (reference sequence). Trimming took 5 bases from V and 2 from J, leaving 13 bases between them. This CDR3 has 15 amino acids. The CDR3 region has the DNA TGTGCCAGTAGTCCCAACCCAGGTCGCAATCAGCCCCAGCATTTT. It specifies CASSPNPGRNQPQHF.

The rearrangement uses TRBV7-9 and TRBJ1-4; D unclear. This CDR3 is built from 16 residues. The V gene lost 5 bases and the J gene lost 8 bases, with 21 bases spanning the gap. Germline values: CDR1 SEHNR, CDR2 FQNEAQ (reference sequence). The CDR3 loop is CASSPPGLGPDEKLFF. The CDR3 DNA reads TGTGCCAGCAGCCCCCCCGGTCTAGGCCCGGACGAAAAACTGTTTTTT.

This clonotype was counted only a few times. For the CDR3, the DNA is TGTGCCAGTAGTATCTCCGGGACAGGGGGCTTAAGGGACACTGAAGCTTTCTTT. It is translated as CASSISGTGGLRDTEAFF. V and J are TRBV19 and TRBJ1-1; 12 bases line up with TRBD1. With 3 bases clipped from V and 3 bases from J, the junction kept 11 bases outside the gene matches. The CDR3 spans 18 residues. Germline CDR1 reads LNHDA; CDR2 reads SQIVND (reference sequence). Full variable domain (outside the CDR3, taken from reference TRBV19 and TRBJ1-1): DGGITQSPKYLFRKEGQNVTLSCEQNLNHDAMYWYRQDPGQGLRLIYYSQIVNDFQKGDIAEGYSVSREKKESFPLTVTSAQKNPTAFYLCASSISGTGGLRDTEAFFGQGTRLTVV.

The chain employs TRBV5-1 and TRBJ2-1, with D perhaps matching TRBD1 (5 bases). The CDR3 spans 12 residues. V lost 2 bases, J lost 9 bases, and 9 bases lay in between. Germline V gene lookup returns CDR1 SGHRS and CDR2 YFSETQ. This CDR3 reads CASSLTRVEQFF. In nucleotides, the CDR3 is TGCGCCAGCAGCTTAACCAGGGTTGAGCAGTTCTTC.